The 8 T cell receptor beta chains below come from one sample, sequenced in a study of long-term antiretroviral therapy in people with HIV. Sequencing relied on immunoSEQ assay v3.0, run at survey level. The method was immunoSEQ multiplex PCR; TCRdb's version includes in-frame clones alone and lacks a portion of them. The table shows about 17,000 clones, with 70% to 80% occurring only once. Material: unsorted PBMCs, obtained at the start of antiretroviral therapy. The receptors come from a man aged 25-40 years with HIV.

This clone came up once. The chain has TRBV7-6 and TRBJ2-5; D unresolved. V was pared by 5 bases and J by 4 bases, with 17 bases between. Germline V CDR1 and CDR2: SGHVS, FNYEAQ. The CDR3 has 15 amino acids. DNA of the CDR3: TGTGCCAGCAGCCCGCATATTGGCGAAGGAGAGACCCAGTACTTC. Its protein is CASSPHIGEGETQYF.

CDR3 loop: CASRPSTGQQETQYF. The CDR3 nucleotides read TGTGCCAGCAGGCCCTCGACAGGTCAACAAGAGACCCAGTACTTC. The rearrangement links TRBV27 to TRBJ2-5; maybe TRBD1 (6 bases). Germline V gene sequence: CDR1 MNHEY, CDR2 SMNVEV (reference sequence). The V and J ends lost 6 bases and 2 bases respectively, with 16 bases between them. This CDR3 spans 15 amino acids.

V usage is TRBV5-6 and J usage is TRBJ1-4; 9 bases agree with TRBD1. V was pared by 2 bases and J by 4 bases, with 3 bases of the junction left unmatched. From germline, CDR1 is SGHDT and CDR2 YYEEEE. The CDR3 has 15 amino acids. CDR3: CASSFRQGGNEKLFF. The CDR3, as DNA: TGTGCCAGCAGCTTTCGACAGGGGGGTAATGAAAAACTGTTTTTT.

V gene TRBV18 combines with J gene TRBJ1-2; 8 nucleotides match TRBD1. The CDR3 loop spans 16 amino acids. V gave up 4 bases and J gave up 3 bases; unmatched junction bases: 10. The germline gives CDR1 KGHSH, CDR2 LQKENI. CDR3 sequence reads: CASSLRTGPPDYGYTF. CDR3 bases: TGTGCCAGCTCACTGAGGACAGGGCCACCGGACTATGGCTACACCTTC.

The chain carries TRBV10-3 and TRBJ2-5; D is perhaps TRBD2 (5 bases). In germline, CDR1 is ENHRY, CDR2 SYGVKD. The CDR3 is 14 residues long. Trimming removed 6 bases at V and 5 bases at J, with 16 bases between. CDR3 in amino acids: CAIRGPGLYETQYF. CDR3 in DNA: TGTGCCATCAGAGGGCCCGGACTGTATGAGACCCAGTACTTC.

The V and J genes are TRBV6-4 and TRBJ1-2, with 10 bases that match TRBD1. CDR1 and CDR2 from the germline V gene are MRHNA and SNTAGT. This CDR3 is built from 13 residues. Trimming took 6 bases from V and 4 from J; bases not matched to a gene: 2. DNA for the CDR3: TGTGCCAGCAGGGGGGACAGGGGCTATGGCTACACCTTC. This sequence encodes CASRGDRGYGYTF.

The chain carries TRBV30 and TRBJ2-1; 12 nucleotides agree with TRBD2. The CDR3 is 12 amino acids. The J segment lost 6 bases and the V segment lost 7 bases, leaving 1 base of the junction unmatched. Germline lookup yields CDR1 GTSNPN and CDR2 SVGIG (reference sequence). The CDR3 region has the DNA TGTGCCTTGGGACTAGCGGGCAATGAGCAGTTCTTC. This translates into CALGLAGNEQFF.

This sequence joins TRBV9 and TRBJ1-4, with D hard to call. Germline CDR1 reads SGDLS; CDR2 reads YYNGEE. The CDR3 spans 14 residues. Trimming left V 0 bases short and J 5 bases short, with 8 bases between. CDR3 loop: CASSVEVGNEKLFF. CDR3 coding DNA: TGTGCCAGCAGCGTAGAGGTAGGGAATGAAAAACTGTTTTTT.